The 20 T cell receptor beta chains below all came from one sample that was sequenced in a study of spatial heterogeneity in lung cancer. In TCRdb, the 5' RACE reads were re-called with MiXCR into one record per CDR3 protein. The table shows about 10,000 distinct CDR3 sequences, with roughly 50% occurring only once. These TCRs' antigens remain unknown. Time point noted: sample taken at primary tumor resection. Study results and caveats: Mutation counts in tumors were tracked by counts of expanded intratumoral alpha and beta TCRs.

This sample comprised lung tumor tissue, obtained at surgery. Receptors originate from a female donor with early-stage non-small cell lung cancer.

By share, this clonotype counts as large (0.1 to 1%). J is TRBJ1-4 and V is TRBV25-1, with D maybe TRBD1 (5 bases). Germline V CDR1 and CDR2: MGHDK, SYGVNS. This CDR3 region has 14 residues. The germline V and J ends were trimmed by 2 bases and 3 bases, with 7 bases remaining between them. The DNA for the CDR3 is TGTGCCAGCAGTGAACAGGGCTCTAATGAAAAACTGTTTTTT. Amino acid sequence: CASSEQGSNEKLFF.

This rearrangement joins TRBV7-9 to TRBJ1-1, with 9 bases that match TRBD1. The J segment lost 9 bases and the V segment lost 6 bases, leaving 14 bases of the junction unmatched. The CDR3 extends over 15 amino acids. Germline CDR1 SEHNR, CDR2 FQNEAQ (reference sequence). CDR3 loop: CASRLGQGPERKAFF. CDR3 DNA sequence: TGTGCCAGCAGACTAGGACAGGGGCCTGAGCGAAAAGCTTTCTTT.

This clonotype was detected a few times. This rearrangement joins TRBV5-6 to TRBJ2-3, with D tentatively TRBD2 (5 bases). V lost 4 bases, J lost 5 bases, and 11 bases lay in between. Per germline, CDR1 SGHDT and CDR2 YYEEEE. The CDR3 is 13 amino acids. CDR3 in DNA: TGTGCCAGCAGCCTGGAGGAGGTAGATACGCAGTATTTT. This translates into CASSLEEVDTQYF.

The gene calls are TRBV27 and TRBJ2-7; 8 bases map to TRBD2. There are 13 residues in the CDR3. The germline CDR1 and CDR2 sequences are MNHEY and SMNVEV (reference sequence). V lost 3 bases, J lost 6 bases, and 4 bases stayed unmatched. The CDR3 loop reads CASSFGGGGEQYF. The CDR3 coding sequence is TGTGCCAGCAGTTTCGGGGGGGGTGGCGAGCAGTACTTC.

The chain joins TRBV11-2 to TRBJ1-1; no clear D. CDR1 SGHAT and CDR2 FQNNGV come from the germline V gene. V was clipped by 3 bases and J by 1 base, with 6 bases between them. CDR3 size: 13 residues. CDR3 residues: CASSFSGNTEAFF. The CDR3 nucleotides read TGTGCCAGCAGCTTCAGCGGGAACACTGAAGCTTTCTTT.

The V gene is TRBV6-5, the J gene TRBJ2-7; TRBD1 aligns across 8 bases. The CDR3 has 14 amino acids. Germline CDR1 reads MNHEY; CDR2 reads SVGAGI. V was clipped by 4 bases and J by 2 bases; unmatched bases: 4. CDR3 bases: TGTGCCAGCAGTTCTGGACAGGGAGCCTACGAGCAGTACTTC. Translated: CASSSGQGAYEQYF.

The chain employs TRBV25-1 and TRBJ1-2; D remains unclear. Germline V gives CDR1 MGHDK, CDR2 SYGVNS. Trimming took 6 bases from V and 4 from J, leaving 12 bases between them. The CDR3 consists of 13 residues. CDR3 nucleotide sequence: TGTGCCAGCAGACCCCGGTTCTTCTATGGCTACACCTTC. Protein: CASRPRFFYGYTF.

This clonotype was observed a few times. The chain uses TRBV6-5 and TRBJ2-7; D is unresolved. V was pared by 6 bases and J by 6 bases, with 9 bases between. The V gene's germline CDR1 is MNHEY and CDR2 SVGAGI. The CDR3 is made up of 11 amino acids. The CDR3 DNA follows: TGTGCCAGCAGGTCCGGATCCGAGCAGTACTTC. This sequence encodes CASRSGSEQYF.

The V and J genes are TRBV9 and TRBJ2-5; TRBD2 agrees at 9 bases. After removal of 0 bases from V and 0 bases from J, the junction contained 0 bases not matched to a gene. The CDR3 sequence is 15 residues long. From germline, CDR1 is SGDLS and CDR2 YYNGEE. The CDR3 sequence: CASSVVAGDQETQYF. In DNA form, the CDR3 reads TGTGCCAGCAGCGTAGTAGCGGGGGACCAAGAGACCCAGTACTTC.

V is TRBV5-1 and J is TRBJ2-7, with D perhaps TRBD1 (6 bases). The V and J ends lost 0 bases and 0 bases respectively, with 10 bases between them. The CDR3 length is 15 residues. Germline-derived CDR1 and CDR2 are SGHRS and YFSETQ. The CDR3 sequence: CASSLARGHSYEQYF. For the CDR3, the DNA is TGCGCCAGCAGCTTGGCCAGGGGCCACTCCTACGAGCAGTACTTC.

This clonotype was counted between two and nine times. The V call is TRBV9, the J call TRBJ1-2; 9 bases align to TRBD1. Trimming at V came to 3 bases and at J to 4 bases, leaving 10 bases not matched to a gene. The CDR3 length is 16 residues. Germline CDR1 reads SGDLS; CDR2 reads YYNGEE. CDR3 in amino acids: CASSALTGTGSYGYTF. The CDR3 region has the DNA TGTGCCAGCAGCGCGCTCACCGGGACAGGGAGCTATGGCTACACCTTC.

This clonotype was counted only a few times. V and J are TRBV5-1 and TRBJ1-1; D perhaps matches TRBD1 (6 bases). Trimming pared 0 bases from V and 6 bases from J, leaving 18 bases between. The germline V gene has CDR1 SGHRS and CDR2 YFSETQ. This CDR3 comprises 16 residues. CDR3 DNA: TGCGCCAGCAGCTTGGCTTCAGGGGCCTTAATGCCTGAAGCTTTCTTT. This translates into CASSLASGALMPEAFF.

V gene TRBV20-1 combines with J gene TRBJ1-1; D is unclear. Looked up from germline, CDR1 is DFQATT and CDR2 is SNEGSKA (reference sequence). The CDR3 contains 14 residues. Trimming cost V 0 bases and J 7 bases, with 15 bases left between them. The CDR3 is CSARDLSVSYEAFF. In DNA, the CDR3 is TGCAGTGCTAGAGATCTTTCGGTTAGTTATGAAGCTTTCTTT.

This clonotype occurred a few times. The gene calls are TRBV4-3 and TRBJ1-4; maybe TRBD1 (6 bases). This CDR3 has 16 residues. V was clipped by 0 bases and J by 6 bases, with 14 bases between them. Germline-derived CDR1 and CDR2 are LGHNA and YSLEER. The CDR3 protein is CASSQDRGVWYEKLFF. CDR3 bases: TGCGCCAGCAGCCAAGATAGGGGGGTATGGTATGAAAAACTGTTTTTT.

A note on this clonotype: Relative to the germline gene, one junction end is altered; a read error may explain this. The gene calls are TRBV2 and TRBJ1-2; possible D gene TRBD1, 5 bases. The CDR3 has 12 amino acids. Germline CDR1 reads SNHLY; CDR2 reads FYNNEI. The chain's CDR3 is CASTEDSYGYTF. The CDR3 DNA sequence: TGTGCCAGCACTGAAGACAGCTATGGCTATACCTTC.

This chain links TRBV4-1 with TRBJ1-2; 7 bases fit TRBD1. V was clipped by 3 bases and J by 2 bases; unmatched bases: 12. The V gene's germline CDR1 is MGHRA and CDR2 YSYEKL. The CDR3 length is 17 residues. Here the CDR3 reads CASSQPPGQARNYGYTF. Written as DNA, the CDR3 is TGCGCCAGCAGCCAGCCCCCTGGACAGGCCAGAAACTATGGCTACACCTTC.

CDR3 region: CASSLIRGSKNIQYF. The CDR3 DNA is TGTGCCAGCAGCTTAATTCGCGGGTCCAAAAACATTCAGTACTTC. This chain links TRBV7-8 with TRBJ2-4; D perhaps matches TRBD2 (5 bases). V was cut by 2 bases and J by 2 bases, with 10 bases left in between. The CDR3 contains 15 residues. CDR1 and CDR2 from the germline V gene are SGHVS and FQNEAQ.

This rearrangement joins TRBV7-8 to TRBJ2-1, with D maybe TRBD1 (8 bases). The V end lost 1 base, the J end lost 9 bases, and 16 bases lay between the germline ends. Germline CDR1 and CDR2: SGHVS and FQNEAQ. This CDR3 spans 15 amino acids. CDR3 coding DNA: TGTGCCAGCAGCTTAGATGCACAGGGGGAGGGTGAGCAGTTCTTC. This translates into CASSLDAQGEGEQFF.

This sequence joins TRBV6-1 and TRBJ1-6, with D hard to call. The CDR3 contains 15 residues. The V and J ends lost 2 bases and 7 bases respectively, with 12 bases between them. CDR1 and CDR2 from the germline V gene are MNHNS and SASEGT. The DNA for the CDR3 is TGTGCCAGCAGTGAATCCGAGCTCCCAAATTCACCCCTCCACTTT. This translates into CASSESELPNSPLHF.

This clonotype was seen more than once but under ten times. The chain uses TRBV7-3 and TRBJ2-5, with 7 bases matching TRBD2. This CDR3 comprises 14 residues. Germline V lookup: CDR1 SGHTA, CDR2 FQGTGA. V dropped 5 bases and J dropped 4; count of bases not matched to a gene: 7. The DNA for the CDR3 is TGTGCCAGCAGCCCCCTAGGGAGGGGAGAGACCCAGTACTTC. Protein sequence: CASSPLGRGETQYF.